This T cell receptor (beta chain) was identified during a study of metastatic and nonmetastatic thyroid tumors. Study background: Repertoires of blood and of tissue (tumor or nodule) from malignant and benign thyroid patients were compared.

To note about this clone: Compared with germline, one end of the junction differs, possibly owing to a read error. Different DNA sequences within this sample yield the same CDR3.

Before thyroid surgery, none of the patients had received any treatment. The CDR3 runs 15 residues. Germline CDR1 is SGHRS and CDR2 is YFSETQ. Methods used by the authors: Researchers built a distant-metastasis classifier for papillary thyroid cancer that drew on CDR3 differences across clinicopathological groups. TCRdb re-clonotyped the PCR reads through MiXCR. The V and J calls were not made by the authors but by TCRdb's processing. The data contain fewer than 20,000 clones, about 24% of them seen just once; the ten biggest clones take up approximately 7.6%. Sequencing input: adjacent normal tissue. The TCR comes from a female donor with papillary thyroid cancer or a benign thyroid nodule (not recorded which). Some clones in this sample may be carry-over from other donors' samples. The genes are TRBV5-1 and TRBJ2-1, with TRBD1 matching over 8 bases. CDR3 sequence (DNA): TGCGCCAGTAGCTTGGAGGGCAGGGGGCAGGATGAGCAGTTCTTC. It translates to CASSLEGRGQDEQFF.